This TCR beta chain was documented in a study of response to subunit inactivated influenza vaccine. TCRdb called the RT-PCR reads again in MiXCR, with one record for every CDR3 protein. This table has about 480,000 distinct CDR3 sequences, over 25% appearing once. Germline V gene data show CDR1 as SGHTA and CDR2 as FQGNSA. After removal of 6 bases from V and 2 bases from J, the junction contained 7 bases not matched to a gene. This CDR3 has 14 amino acids. Here the sequenced sample was CD4+ T cells sorted from PBMCs, taken less than 6 days after vaccination. The origin of this receptor is a man aged 50 or older who received an inactivated influenza vaccine. The V call is TRBV7-2, the J call TRBJ2-7, with TRBD1 matching 7 bases. This CDR3 reads CASRQTGTAYEQYF. The CDR3 bases are TGTGCCAGCAGACAGACCGGGACAGCCTACGAGCAGTACTTC.